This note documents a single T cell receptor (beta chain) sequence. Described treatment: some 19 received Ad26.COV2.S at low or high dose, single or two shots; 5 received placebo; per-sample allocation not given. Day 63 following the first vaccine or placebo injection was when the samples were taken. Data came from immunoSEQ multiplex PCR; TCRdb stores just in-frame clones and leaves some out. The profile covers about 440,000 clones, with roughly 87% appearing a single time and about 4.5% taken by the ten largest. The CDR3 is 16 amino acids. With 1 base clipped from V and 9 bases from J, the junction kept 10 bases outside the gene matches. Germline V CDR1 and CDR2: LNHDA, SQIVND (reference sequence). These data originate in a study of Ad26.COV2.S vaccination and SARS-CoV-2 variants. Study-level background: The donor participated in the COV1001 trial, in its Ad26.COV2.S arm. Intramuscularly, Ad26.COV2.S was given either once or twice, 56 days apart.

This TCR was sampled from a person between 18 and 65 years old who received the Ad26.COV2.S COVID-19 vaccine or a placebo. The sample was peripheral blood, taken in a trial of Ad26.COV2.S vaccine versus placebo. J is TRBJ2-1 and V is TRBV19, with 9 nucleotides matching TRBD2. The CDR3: CASSIGGSGSRGEQFF. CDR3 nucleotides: TGTGCCAGTAGTATAGGGGGTAGCGGGAGTAGGGGTGAGCAGTTCTTC.